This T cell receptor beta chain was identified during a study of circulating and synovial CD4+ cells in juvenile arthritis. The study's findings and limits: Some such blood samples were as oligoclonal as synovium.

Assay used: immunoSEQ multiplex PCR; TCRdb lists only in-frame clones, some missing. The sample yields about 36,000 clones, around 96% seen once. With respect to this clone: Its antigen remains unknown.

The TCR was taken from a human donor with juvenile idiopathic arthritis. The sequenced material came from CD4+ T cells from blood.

CDR3 region: CASSGTGGNQPQHF. CDR3 DNA sequence: TGTGCCAGCTCAGGTACAGGGGGCAATCAGCCCCAGCATTTT. The gene calls are TRBV18 and TRBJ1-5; 7 positions agree with TRBD1. CDR3 size: 14 residues. Germline CDR1 reads KGHSH; CDR2 reads LQKENI. The V and J ends lost 5 bases and 2 bases, in that order; junction bases with no gene match: 3.